This entry lists 15 T cell receptor beta chains sequenced from one sample in a study of OX40 agonist ivuxolimab in advanced cancers. Measured with immunoSEQ multiplex PCR; TCRdb has only the in-frame clones, and not every one. The sample holds 35,000 or so clones, roughly 80% seen once. The starting material was CD4+ or CD8+ T cells sorted from blood, obtained in a trial of the OX40 agonist ivuxolimab. The receptors stem from an adult with an advanced solid tumor such as melanoma, head and neck, liver or kidney cancer.

This sequence joins TRBV13 and TRBJ2-3; 7 bases map to TRBD2. The germline CDR1 and CDR2 sequences are PRHDT and FYEKMQ (reference sequence). The V segment lost 6 bases and the J segment 0 bases; nucleotides outside the gene matches: 15. The CDR3 has 18 amino acids. The CDR3 reads CASRLSSSGHSSTDTQYF. The CDR3 coding sequence is TGTGCCAGCAGGTTATCGTCTAGCGGACACTCTAGCACAGATACGCAGTATTTT.

This rearrangement joins TRBV7-3 to TRBJ2-1; 7 nucleotides match TRBD1. This CDR3 has 18 residues. Trimming cost V 1 base and J 2 bases; bases outside gene matches: 11. CDR1 SGHTA and CDR2 FQGTGA come from the germline V gene. The CDR3 nucleotides are TGTGCCAGCAGCTTAAAGGCCCGTTGGCAGGGGGCCTACAATGAGCAGTTCTTC. Translated: CASSLKARWQGAYNEQFF.

This clone was observed a single time. This chain links TRBV28 with TRBJ2-1, with TRBD2 identical over 7 bases. J gave up 7 bases and V 2 bases, and 5 bases lay outside the gene matches. There are 14 residues in the CDR3. Per germline, CDR1 MDHEN and CDR2 SYDVKM. The CDR3 region has the DNA TGTGCCAGCAGTTTAGGCATAGCGGGTAATGAGCAGTTCTTC. It codes for CASSLGIAGNEQFF.

The V gene is TRBV4-2, the J gene TRBJ1-2; D might be TRBD1 (5 bases). Germline V gene sequence: CDR1 LGHNA, CDR2 YNFKEQ. V shed 0 bases and J shed 6 bases, with 14 bases lying between them. The CDR3 consists of 15 residues. CDR3 nucleotide sequence: TGTGCCAGCAGCCAAGAGGGGGTGGGCAAAGATGGCTACACCTTC. It specifies CASSQEGVGKDGYTF.

The CDR3 is CASSAPSGANTGELFF. CDR3 nucleotide sequence: TGCGCCAGCAGCGCCCCCTCAGGGGCGAACACCGGGGAGCTGTTTTTT. This chain uses TRBV5-1 with TRBJ2-2, with a tentative D call TRBD1 (6 bases). The length of the CDR3 is 16 residues. Germline lookup yields CDR1 SGHRS and CDR2 YFSETQ. The V gene lost 4 bases and the J gene lost 0 bases, with 13 bases spanning the gap.

This clone was seen only once. The chain uses TRBV19 and TRBJ2-1; TRBD2 aligns across 12 bases. Germline V lookup: CDR1 LNHDA, CDR2 SQIVND (reference sequence). This CDR3 contains 18 residues. J lost 6 bases, V lost 6 bases, and 15 bases had no gene match. CDR3 nucleotides: TGTGCCAGTAGCGCCTCCCCGATCGGACTAGCGGGGTTCAATGAGCAGTTCTTC. Protein sequence: CASSASPIGLAGFNEQFF.

This rearrangement joins TRBV6-5 to TRBJ2-5, with a tentative D call TRBD1 (6 bases). The CDR3 covers 13 residues. The V and J ends lost 2 bases and 5 bases respectively, with 9 bases between them. Looked up from germline, CDR1 is MNHEY and CDR2 is SVGAGI. The DNA of the CDR3 is TGTGCCAGCAGTTACAACAGGGTCGAGACCCAGTACTTC. It is translated as CASSYNRVETQYF.

The rearrangement joins TRBV28 to TRBJ1-1, with D uncertain. CDR1 MDHEN and CDR2 SYDVKM come from the germline V gene. The CDR3 extends over 11 amino acids. V was cut by 7 bases and J by 10 bases, with 13 bases left in between. The CDR3 spells CASTRTGAAFF. As DNA, the CDR3 is TGTGCCAGCACCCGCACGGGAGCAGCTTTCTTT.

The gene calls are TRBV19 and TRBJ1-2; D call uncertain. Trimming left V 7 bases short and J 4 bases short, with 10 bases between. CDR3 length: 12 amino acids. Germline-derived CDR1 and CDR2 are LNHDA and SQIVND (reference sequence). This CDR3 is CASKAGSYGYTF. The CDR3 DNA follows: TGTGCCAGTAAGGCCGGCAGCTATGGCTACACCTTC.

The J gene is TRBJ2-1, the V gene TRBV5-4, with D possibly TRBD1 on 5 matching bases. Germline CDR1 and CDR2: SGHNT and YYREEE (reference sequence). Trimming cost V 4 bases and J 7 bases, with 9 bases left between them. This CDR3 has 12 residues. CDR3 sequence (DNA): TGTGCCAGCAGCATTAAGGGGAATGAGCAGTTCTTC. Protein sequence: CASSIKGNEQFF.

The V and J genes are TRBV2 and TRBJ2-7; 8 positions match TRBD2. With V trimmed by 3 bases and J by 2 bases, 6 bases remained unmatched. CDR1 is SNHLY and CDR2 is FYNNEI in the germline V gene. The CDR3 length is 15 residues. The CDR3 loop is CASSDGGGRAYEQYF. The CDR3 coding sequence is TGTGCCAGCAGTGACGGCGGGGGGAGGGCCTACGAGCAGTACTTC.

V usage is TRBV7-3 and J usage is TRBJ2-3; the D gene is possibly TRBD2 (5 bases). This CDR3 spans 17 amino acids. Deletions cut 2 bases from V and 0 bases from J, with 15 bases between. Looked up from germline, CDR1 is SGHTA and CDR2 is FQGTGA. CDR3 sequence: CASSLGSGVPSTDTQYF. For the CDR3, the DNA is TGTGCCAGCAGCTTAGGTTCCGGGGTTCCTAGCACAGATACGCAGTATTTT.

J is TRBJ2-3 and V is TRBV5-1, with TRBD2 matching 8 bases. The CDR3 consists of 17 residues. Trimming removed 2 bases from V and 0 bases from J; junction bases left unmatched: 8. Germline assignment: CDR1 SGHRS and CDR2 YFSETQ. The CDR3 here is CASSLPPGLGSTDTQYF. The CDR3 DNA follows: TGCGCCAGCAGCTTACCCCCGGGACTAGGTAGCACAGATACGCAGTATTTT.

The V call is TRBV14, the J call TRBJ2-1; D is uncertain. This CDR3 has 15 residues. CDR1 is SGHDN, CDR2 FVKESK, per germline. V dropped 1 base and J dropped 8 bases, with 15 bases sitting between them. This CDR3 reads CASSQGNSWSDEQFF. CDR3 DNA: TGTGCCAGCAGCCAAGGGAATAGCTGGAGCGATGAGCAGTTCTTC.

CDR3 region: CASSLVAGATEQFF. CDR3 bases: TGTGCCAGTTCCTTAGTAGCGGGAGCGACTGAGCAGTTCTTC. V is TRBV19 and J is TRBJ2-1, with 9 bases fitting TRBD2. The V segment lost 8 bases and the J segment 9 bases; nucleotides outside the gene matches: 11. This CDR3 spans 14 amino acids. Germline CDR1 is LNHDA and CDR2 is SQIVND (reference sequence).